This T cell receptor beta chain was documented in a study of blood T cell repertoires in COVID-19. About the study: Sample material is recorded as cDNA or gDNA derived from T cells, B-cell-depleted T cells, or PBMCs.

J lost 5 bases, V lost 2 bases, and 9 bases had no gene match. In germline, CDR1 is SGHTA, CDR2 FQGTGA. CDR3 size: 16 residues. Sequenced by immunoSEQ multiplex PCR; TCRdb stores in-frame clones only, minus some. The sample yields 85,000 to 100,000 clones, around 67% seen once. The receptor comes from a woman aged 60-75 years in a cohort sampled during active or convalescent COVID-19. The J gene is TRBJ2-5, the V gene TRBV7-3; TRBD2 matches 9 bases. What was sequenced was peripheral blood. CDR3 nucleotides: TGTGCCAGCAGCTTAGGGTTAGCGGGGGTCCAGGAGACCCAGTACTTC. It encodes CASSLGLAGVQETQYF.